These T cell receptor beta chains were read from a single sample in a study of blood T cell repertoires in COVID-19. Measured with immunoSEQ multiplex PCR; TCRdb has only the in-frame clones, and not every one. Seen here are some 120,000 clones, approximately 82% observed once, and the top ten hold under 6%. The sample comprised peripheral blood. The source of these receptors is a man older than 75 with active or convalescent COVID-19. Both conserved end residues are part of each CDR3. Each record gives: V gene, J gene, D gene, clone size, CDR3 DNA, CDR3 protein. D genes are given only for firm matches. Clone sizes are given selectively: once, few, many, or a class where the clone is expanded.

>TRBV4-2|TRBJ1-5|NA|NA
TGTGCCAGCAGCCAAGCAGATTTCGGGGAAAATCAGCCCCAGCATTTT
CASSQADFGENQPQHF
>TRBV15|TRBJ1-3|NA|NA
TGTGCCACCAGCAGCGAGGTGGGAAACACCATATATTTT
CATSSEVGNTIYF
>TRBV28|TRBJ1-5|NA|NA
TGTGCCAGCAGTTTATCTCTAGGAGGCAATCAGCCCCAGCATTTT
CASSLSLGGNQPQHF
>TRBV2|TRBJ2-3|TRBD2|NA
TGTGCCAGCAGCTGGACTAGCGGGGGGGATACGCAGTATTTT
CASSWTSGGDTQYF
>TRBV11-2|TRBJ2-7|TRBD1|NA
TGTGCCAGCAGCGGCGGGACAGGGGGCGAGCAGTACTTC
CASSGGTGGEQYF
>TRBV19|TRBJ1-3|NA|NA
TGTGCCAGTATGATACCAGGGCGAGGAAACACCATATATTTT
CASMIPGRGNTIYF
>TRBV4-3|TRBJ2-3|TRBD2|NA
TGCGCCAGCAGCCCGAAACGGGGGGGGACAGATACGCAGTATTTT
CASSPKRGGTDTQYF
>TRBV4-1|TRBJ1-5|NA|NA
TGCGCCAGCAGCCAAGATCCCCTGAGCAATCAGCCCCAGCATTTT
CASSQDPLSNQPQHF
>TRBV18|TRBJ1-6|TRBD1|once
TGTGCCAGCTCACCACCTAACCAAAGGACAGGGCGGGATTCACCCCTCCACTTT
CASSPPNQRTGRDSPLHF
>TRBV21-1|TRBJ2-7|NA|NA
TGTGCCAGCAGCAAAGTTAGCAGGGGGCCTTCCTACGAGCAGTACTTC
CASSKVSRGPSYEQYF
>TRBV6-2/TRBV6-3|TRBJ1-1|NA|NA
TGTGCCAGCAGTTACTCGAGGGAAGACACTGAAGCTTTCTTT
CASSYSREDTEAFF
>TRBV7-2|TRBJ2-3|TRBD2|NA
TGTGCCAGCAGCTTCCCGGCTAGCGGGGGGGACAGCACAGATACGCAGTATTTT
CASSFPASGGDSTDTQYF
>TRBV7-2|TRBJ2-3|TRBD2|NA
TGTGCCAGCAGCGGAACAAGACTAGCTGCAGATACGCAGTATTTT
CASSGTRLAADTQYF
>TRBV24-1|TRBJ1-6|TRBD1|NA
TGTGCCACCAGTGACGGCGACAGGGATGATTCACCCCTCCACTTT
CATSDGDRDDSPLHF
>TRBV7-8|TRBJ2-1|TRBD2|NA
TGTGCCAGCAGCAGACTAGCGGGGGACAACAATGAGCAGTTCTTC
CASSRLAGDNNEQFF
>TRBV6-4|TRBJ2-3|NA|NA
TGTGCCAGCAGTGACGGAGGGCCACGGAATACGCAGTATTTT
CASSDGGPRNTQYF
>TRBV15|TRBJ1-6|NA|NA
TGTGCCACCGCAACAGCTGCTAATTCACCCCTCCACTTT
CATATAANSPLHF
>TRBV11-2|TRBJ1-2|NA|NA
TGTGCCAGCAGCCCTCAGGGGAAGTTTGACTATGGCTACACCTTC
CASSPQGKFDYGYTF
>TRBV7-2|TRBJ1-2|TRBD1|NA
TGTGCTTGTCAGGGGGCCTCAAACTATGGCTACACCTTC
CACQGASNYGYTF
>TRBV7-3|TRBJ2-1|TRBD2|NA
TGTGCCAGCAGCCGCGGGGGGGCGTCGTACAATGAGCAGTTCTTC
CASSRGGASYNEQFF
>TRBV7-9|TRBJ2-7|NA|NA
TGTGCCAGCACCCAGGGGTTTGGCTACGAGCAGTACTTC
CASTQGFGYEQYF
>TRBV11-2|TRBJ2-5|TRBD2|NA
TGTGCCAGCAGCCCACCGGGGGGAGAGACCCAGTACTTC
CASSPPGGETQYF
>TRBV7-2|TRBJ1-5|NA|NA
TGTGCCAGCAGCTTGCAGGGATTTGAGCCCCAGCATTTT
CASSLQGFEPQHF
>TRBV19|TRBJ1-4|TRBD1|NA
TGTGCCAGTAGGAAGGGACCGGGACAGATTAATGAAAAACTGTTTTTT
CASRKGPGQINEKLFF
>TRBV11-3|TRBJ2-7|TRBD1|NA
TGTGCCAGCAGCCCTGGGACAGCCTACGAGCAGTACTTC
CASSPGTAYEQYF
>TRBV5-1|TRBJ2-1|TRBD2|NA
TGCGCCAGCAGCTTGGCCATCGCTAGCGGGGCGATTGAGCAGTTCTTC
CASSLAIASGAIEQFF
>TRBV19|TRBJ2-2|NA|NA
TGTGCCAGTACTCTGGAGGGCGTTGACACCGGGGAGCTGTTTTTT
CASTLEGVDTGELFF
>TRBV7-9|TRBJ2-5|TRBD1|NA
TGTGCCAGCAGCCGACAGGGCCAAGAGACCCAGTACTTC
CASSRQGQETQYF
>TRBV7-9|TRBJ1-2|TRBD1|few
TGTGCCAGCAACTCGGGACAGGGAGGGTATGGCTACACCTTC
CASNSGQGGYGYTF
>TRBV7-2|TRBJ2-2|NA|NA
TGTGCCAGCAGCTTAGTCCTAGCGAACACCGGGGAGCTGTTTTTT
CASSLVLANTGELFF
>TRBV6-5|TRBJ1-1|NA|NA
TGTGCCAGCATTTCTAACTTTGAGAGGAACACTGAAGCTTTCTTT
CASISNFERNTEAFF
>TRBV18|TRBJ2-4|NA|NA
TGTGCCAGCTCACCGGCTCCAGGGGAGAAAAACATTCAGTACTTC
CASSPAPGEKNIQYF
>TRBV21-1|TRBJ2-4|NA|NA
TGTGCCAGCGAACAGGACAGTGGGGACATTCAGTACTTC
CASEQDSGDIQYF
>TRBV6-6|TRBJ1-5|NA|NA
TGTGCCAGCAGCAGCGGACGGACGAATCAGCCCCAGCATTTT
CASSSGRTNQPQHF
>TRBV4-1|TRBJ2-7|TRBD1|NA
TGCGCCAGCAGCCATATTGTACCCGGGACAGGGGGCTGGGGCGAGCAGTACTTC
CASSHIVPGTGGWGEQYF
>TRBV18|TRBJ2-3|NA|NA
TGTGCCAGCTCACACGGCAGGCCTAGCACAGATACGCAGTATTTT
CASSHGRPSTDTQYF
>TRBV28|TRBJ1-5|TRBD1|NA
TGTGCCAGTCGGGGACAGGGGGAGAGGAATCAGCCCCAGCATTTT
CASRGQGERNQPQHF
>TRBV7-8|TRBJ1-5|NA|NA
TGTGCCAGCAGCTTAGCGGCAGTTAGCAATCAGCCCCAGCATTTT
CASSLAAVSNQPQHF
>TRBV7-8|TRBJ1-4|TRBD1|NA
TGTGCCAGCAGCCCTAGGACAGGGACGGGGGAAAAACTGTTTTTT
CASSPRTGTGEKLFF
>TRBV14|TRBJ2-2|NA|NA
TGTGCCAGCAGCCACGTCAACACCGGGGAGCTGTTTTTT
CASSHVNTGELFF